This T cell receptor beta chain derives from a study of blood T cells in healthy people across ages. With a J-beta primer mix and a sample-barcoded 5' primer, a second PCR ran about 6 to 11 cycles. One entry per CDR3 protein results from TCRdb running MiXCR on the 5' RACE reads. The repertoire holds around 500,000 distinct CDR3 sequences, with roughly a quarter as singletons. The ends were cut back, 0 bases at V and 7 bases at J, with 8 bases in the middle. CDR1 SGDLS and CDR2 YYNGEE come from the germline V gene. CDR3 size: 14 residues. The data also belong to a second study, concerning T cells of mothers and their children.

The receptor was isolated from a boy between 2 and 10 years old in good health. The material sequenced was blood. The chain employs TRBV9 and TRBJ1-6; D gene uncertain. The CDR3 coding sequence is TGTGCCAGCAGCGTAGGACAAGGGAATTCACCCCTCCACTTT. This codes for CASSVGQGNSPLHF. Based on the CDR3 plus reference TRBV9 and TRBJ1-6, the full variable domain is DSGVTQTPKHLITATGQRVTLRCSPRSGDLSVYWYQQSLDQGLQFLIQYYNGEERAKGNILERFSAQQFPDLHSELNLSSLELGDSALYFCASSVGQGNSPLHFGNGTRLTVT.